This TCR beta chain was found in a study of identical twins. V was trimmed by 5 bases and J by 11 bases, leaving 13 bases between them. The length of the CDR3 is 12 residues. Germline V gives CDR1 MNHEY, CDR2 SMNVEV (reference sequence). Study-wide results and caveats: Fewer insertions were carried by abundant cord blood beta clonotypes, but none was seen in memory repertoires.

One entry per CDR3 protein, called by TCRdb with MiXCR from the 5' RACE reads. The sample records around 530,000 distinct CDR3 sequences, roughly 15% being singletons. Of note for this clonotype: Its target is not known.

These data were also filed under a second study, of yellow fever vaccine responses in identical twins.

The sample taken for sequencing was CD4+ T cells sorted from blood. The chain couples TRBV27 to TRBJ2-1; a weak D match, TRBD2 (6 bases). The sequence was collected from a woman aged 18-29 years in good health. In nucleotides, the CDR3 is TGTGCCAGCAGTAGGTGGGGGGAAAAGCAGTTCTTC. This encodes CASSRWGEKQFF.